The 26 T cell receptor beta chains presented below share a single source sample, sequenced in a study of blood T cell repertoires in COVID-19. TCRdb's table, derived via immunoSEQ multiplex PCR, lists solely in-frame clones and lacks some. The sample has roughly 170,000 clones, around four fifths seen once. Input material: PBMCs or T cells enriched from blood (not recorded which). These receptors were obtained from a woman aged 50 to 65 who had recovered from COVID-19.

The J gene is TRBJ2-4, the V gene TRBV5-6; D is perhaps TRBD1 (6 bases). Germline values: CDR1 SGHDT, CDR2 YYEEEE. The CDR3 totals 13 residues. V gave up 2 bases and J gave up 7 bases, with 10 bases separating them. CDR3 nucleotide sequence: TGTGCCAGCAGCTTAACAGGGTGGAACATTCAGTACTTC. Protein: CASSLTGWNIQYF.

V usage is TRBV6-5 and J usage is TRBJ2-1; TRBD2 matches at 7 bases. Trimming cost V 11 bases and J 7 bases; bases outside gene matches: 14. The CDR3 totals 14 residues. Per the germline V gene, CDR1 is MNHEY and CDR2 is SVGAGI. CDR3 in amino acids: CAAASTMGGNEQFF. In nucleotides, the CDR3 is TGTGCCGCAGCGTCGACTATGGGGGGGAATGAGCAGTTCTTC.

The chain couples TRBV5-1 to TRBJ2-1; 7 bases fit TRBD2. V dropped 4 bases and J dropped 10; count of bases not matched to a gene: 8. CDR1 is SGHRS, CDR2 YFSETQ, per germline. The CDR3 sequence is 13 residues long. DNA of the CDR3: TGCGCCAGCAGCGATCCGGGAGGAGGGGAGCAGTTCTTC. Its translation: CASSDPGGGEQFF. The whole variable domain, filled in from reference TRBV5-1 and TRBJ2-1, reads KAGVTQTPRYLIKTRGQQVTLSCSPISGHRSVSWYQQTPGQGLQFLFEYFSETQRNKGNFPGRFSGRQFSNSRSEMNVSTLELGDSALYLCASSDPGGGEQFFGPGTRLTVL.

This chain joins TRBV7-9 and TRBJ2-1, with D perhaps TRBD2 (5 bases). The CDR3 covers 15 residues. Germline values: CDR1 SEHNR, CDR2 FQNEAQ (reference sequence). Trimming shortened V by 5 bases and J by 3 bases, and 14 bases separated the two germline ends. The CDR3 here is CASSPPRAVYNEQFF. CDR3 nucleotides: TGTGCCAGCAGCCCCCCCCGAGCGGTCTACAATGAGCAGTTCTTC.

The chain is built from TRBV14 and TRBJ1-2, with TRBD1 as a possible D gene (5 bases). CDR1 and CDR2 from the germline V gene are SGHDN and FVKESK. The V end lost 1 base, the J end lost 6 bases, and 15 bases lay between the germline ends. The CDR3 sequence is 15 residues long. CDR3: CASSQVGGSAHGYTF. The CDR3 coding sequence is TGTGCCAGCAGCCAAGTCGGGGGGAGTGCCCATGGCTACACCTTC.

The chain combines TRBV27 with TRBJ1-2; D remains ambiguous. Germline V gene lookup returns CDR1 MNHEY and CDR2 SMNVEV (reference sequence). The length of the CDR3 is 13 residues. V lost 5 bases to trimming and J lost 4 bases, with 11 bases between them. The CDR3 spells CASSILEGYGYTF. The CDR3 region has the DNA TGTGCCAGCAGTATCTTGGAGGGCTATGGCTACACCTTC.

The rearrangement uses TRBV14 and TRBJ1-6, with a possible D match to TRBD1 (6 bases). Trimming took off 0 bases at V and 7 bases at J, with 10 bases between the two ends. Germline V gene lookup returns CDR1 SGHDN and CDR2 FVKESK. The CDR3 has 15 residues. The CDR3 sequence: CASSQDNRANSPLHF. In DNA, the CDR3 is TGTGCCAGCAGCCAAGATAACAGGGCGAATTCACCCCTCCACTTT.

The chain combines TRBV2 with TRBJ1-4; 7 bases match TRBD1. The CDR3 loop spans 13 amino acids. The V and J ends lost 7 bases and 7 bases, in that order; junction bases with no gene match: 6. Germline V gene data show CDR1 as SNHLY and CDR2 as FYNNEI. This chain's CDR3 is CASKGQPGEKLFF. In DNA form, the CDR3 reads TGTGCCAGCAAGGGACAGCCAGGTGAAAAACTGTTTTTT. The whole variable domain, filled in from reference TRBV2 and TRBJ1-4, reads EPEVTQTPSHQVTQMGQEVILRCVPISNHLYFYWYRQILGQKVEFLVSFYNNEISEKSEIFDDQFSVERPDGSNFTLKIRSTKLEDSAMYFCASKGQPGEKLFFGSGTQLSVL.

The V call is TRBV5-1, the J call TRBJ2-1; 9 bases fit TRBD2. The V and J ends lost 4 bases and 7 bases, in that order; junction bases with no gene match: 9. The germline V gene has CDR1 SGHRS and CDR2 YFSETQ. The length of the CDR3 is 15 residues. The CDR3 spells CASSPDVAGDNEQFF. CDR3 DNA: TGCGCCAGCAGCCCGGACGTAGCGGGGGATAATGAGCAGTTCTTC.

The genes are TRBV28 and TRBJ1-6; the D is unclear. The CDR3 is 11 amino acids. The V end was cut by 3 bases, the J end by 14 bases, with 8 bases between. The germline CDR1 and CDR2 sequences are MDHEN and SYDVKM. CDR3 residues: CASSFPGTLHF. The DNA for the CDR3 is TGTGCCAGCAGTTTCCCCGGGACCCTCCACTTT.

The chain joins TRBV5-1 to TRBJ2-3; TRBD1 matches at 7 bases. The ends lost 3 bases at V and 3 bases at J; junction bases unmatched: 4. The germline gives CDR1 SGHRS, CDR2 YFSETQ. The CDR3 is 14 amino acids. Here the CDR3 reads CASSSTGSTDTQYF. For the CDR3, the DNA is TGCGCCAGCAGCTCGACAGGGTCTACAGATACGCAGTATTTT.

This clone occurred once. CDR3 DNA sequence: TGCGCCAGCAGCTTTCCGGGACAGGGGGAAGGCACTGAAGCTTTCTTT. Protein product: CASSFPGQGEGTEAFF. The chain combines TRBV5-1 with TRBJ1-1; 11 nucleotides align to TRBD1. Germline CDR1 SGHRS, CDR2 YFSETQ. CDR3 length: 16 residues. V lost 2 bases and J lost 4; bases outside the gene matches: 7. Using reference TRBV5-1 and TRBJ1-1 for the parts outside the CDR3, the full variable domain is KAGVTQTPRYLIKTRGQQVTLSCSPISGHRSVSWYQQTPGQGLQFLFEYFSETQRNKGNFPGRFSGRQFSNSRSEMNVSTLELGDSALYLCASSFPGQGEGTEAFFGQGTRLTVV.

The chain recombines TRBV4-2 with TRBJ1-1; the D is unclear. The CDR3 covers 15 residues. Trimming took off 1 base at V and 1 base at J, with 10 bases between the two ends. CDR1 and CDR2 (germline): LGHNA, YNFKEQ. CDR3 in amino acids: CASSQVGEGNTEAFF. The CDR3 DNA reads as TGTGCCAGCAGCCAAGTGGGAGAGGGGAACACTGAAGCTTTCTTT.

V usage is TRBV28 and J usage is TRBJ1-5; D is ambiguous. There are 14 residues in the CDR3. V was cut by 3 bases and J by 3 bases, with 9 bases left in between. The germline CDR1 and CDR2 sequences are MDHEN and SYDVKM. This chain's CDR3 is CASSLASLNQPQHF. CDR3 DNA sequence: TGTGCCAGCAGTTTGGCCTCCCTCAATCAGCCCCAGCATTTT.

V is TRBV11-2 and J is TRBJ2-2; 12 bases are shared with TRBD2. J lost 5 bases, V lost 5 bases, and 6 bases had no gene match. CDR1 and CDR2 from the germline V gene are SGHAT and FQNNGV. The CDR3 spans 16 residues. The CDR3 here is CASSPRLAGVTGELFF. The DNA of the CDR3 is TGTGCCAGCAGCCCACGACTAGCGGGAGTTACCGGGGAGCTGTTTTTT.

This chain uses TRBV13 with TRBJ2-7, with D perhaps matching TRBD1 (6 bases). Looked up from germline, CDR1 is PRHDT and CDR2 is FYEKMQ (reference sequence). This CDR3 comprises 14 residues. V was shortened by 3 bases and J by 3 bases, with 12 bases between the two germline ends. CDR3 region: CASSFGQGNYEQYV. The CDR3 DNA reads as TGTGCCAGCAGCTTCGGGCAGGGGAACTACGAGCAGTACGTC.

This rearrangement joins TRBV9 to TRBJ2-4; D not resolved. Germline V lookup: CDR1 SGDLS, CDR2 YYNGEE. V shed 0 bases and J shed 8 bases, with 12 bases lying between them. The length of the CDR3 is 14 residues. The chain's CDR3 is CASSVGPTPDIQYF. The CDR3 DNA is TGTGCCAGCAGCGTAGGACCGACACCGGACATTCAGTACTTC.

The gene calls are TRBV3-1 (or the pseudogene TRBV3-2) and TRBJ1-6, with D tentatively TRBD1 (5 bases). In germline, CDR1 is LGHDT, CDR2 YNNKEL (reference sequence). This CDR3 region has 13 residues. Trimming pared 4 bases from V and 10 bases from J, leaving 11 bases between. CDR3 coding DNA: TGTGCCAGCAGCCCCCCAGGGTACTCACCCCTCCACTTT. It translates to CASSPPGYSPLHF.

The chain is built from TRBV15 and TRBJ2-5; unclear D gene. CDR3 length equals 16 residues. In germline, CDR1 is LNHNV, CDR2 YYDKDF (reference sequence). Trimming stripped 5 bases from V and 5 bases from J, with 21 bases between. CDR3 residues: CATSARTFGPGETQYF. The CDR3 DNA reads as TGTGCCACCAGCGCGAGAACCTTCGGCCCCGGGGAGACCCAGTACTTC.

V gene TRBV27 combines with J gene TRBJ2-1; 16 bases agree with TRBD2. The CDR3 totals 17 residues. CDR1 is MNHEY, CDR2 SMNVEV, per germline (reference sequence). V lost 6 bases, J lost 4 bases, and 6 bases stayed unmatched. CDR3 loop: CASSLTGLAGGYNEQFF. The CDR3 DNA is TGTGCCAGCAGCCTAACGGGACTAGCGGGGGGGTACAATGAGCAGTTCTTC.

The chain combines TRBV7-2 with TRBJ1-2, with D unclear. Germline lookup yields CDR1 SGHTA and CDR2 FQGNSA. The V end lost 1 base, the J end lost 3 bases, and 9 bases lay between the germline ends. There are 14 residues in the CDR3. The CDR3 reads CASSLDGTDYGYTF. The CDR3 DNA follows: TGTGCCAGCAGCTTAGACGGTACAGACTATGGCTACACCTTC.

This chain connects TRBV4-2 to TRBJ1-5; no clear D gene. The V gene's germline CDR1 is LGHNA and CDR2 YNFKEQ. This CDR3 comprises 15 residues. The V gene lost 3 bases and the J gene lost 6 bases, with 15 bases spanning the gap. The DNA of the CDR3 is TGTGCCAGCAGCCAGGCCTGGGGAGGGAGTCAGCCCCAGCATTTT. Its protein is CASSQAWGGSQPQHF.

The chain couples TRBV18 to TRBJ2-1, with TRBD2 as a possible D gene (5 bases). Trimming stripped 2 bases from V and 10 bases from J, with 15 bases between. Germline V gives CDR1 KGHSH, CDR2 LQKENI. The CDR3 totals 14 residues. DNA of the CDR3: TGTGCCAGCTCACCAACGTCACAAGAGGGCGAGCAGTTCTTC. Amino acids: CASSPTSQEGEQFF.

This clone appeared a few times. The rearrangement joins TRBV12-3 or TRBV12-4 to TRBJ1-5; tentative D call: TRBD1 (5 bases). The V gene lost 6 bases and the J gene lost 7 bases, with 10 bases spanning the gap. This CDR3 is built from 12 residues. In DNA, the CDR3 is TGTGCCAGCAGGTCGACAGCACAGCCCCAGCATTTT. It codes for CASRSTAQPQHF.

This rearrangement joins TRBV9 to TRBJ1-2; D uncertain. V shed 3 bases and J shed 4 bases, with 10 bases lying between them. The germline V gene has CDR1 SGDLS and CDR2 YYNGEE. There are 13 residues in the CDR3. In DNA, the CDR3 is TGTGCCAGCAGCGCGGTTGAGGCCTATGGCTACACCTTC. This codes for CASSAVEAYGYTF.

The chain combines TRBV29-1 with TRBJ1-4, with 9 bases identical to TRBD1. CDR3 size: 16 residues. Germline CDR1 and CDR2: SQVTM and ANQGSEA. V lost 4 bases and J lost 10; bases outside the gene matches: 16. CDR3 in DNA: TGCAGCGTTGCCTTGGGACAGGGACTGGCGCTGGGAAAACTGTTTTTT. It is translated as CSVALGQGLALGKLFF.